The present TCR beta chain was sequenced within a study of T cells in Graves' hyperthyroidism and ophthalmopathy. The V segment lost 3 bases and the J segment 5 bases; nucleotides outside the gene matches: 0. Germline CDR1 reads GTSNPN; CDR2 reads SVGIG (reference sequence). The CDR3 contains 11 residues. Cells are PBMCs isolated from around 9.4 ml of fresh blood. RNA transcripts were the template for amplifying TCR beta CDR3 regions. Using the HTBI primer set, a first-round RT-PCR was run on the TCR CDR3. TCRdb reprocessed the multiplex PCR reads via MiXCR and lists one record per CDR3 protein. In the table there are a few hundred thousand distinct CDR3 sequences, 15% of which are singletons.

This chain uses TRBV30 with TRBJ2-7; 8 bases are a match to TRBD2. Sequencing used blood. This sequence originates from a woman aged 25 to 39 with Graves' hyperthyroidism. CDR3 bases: TGTGCCTGGAGGGGACTAGACGAGCAGTACTTC. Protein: CAWRGLDEQYF.